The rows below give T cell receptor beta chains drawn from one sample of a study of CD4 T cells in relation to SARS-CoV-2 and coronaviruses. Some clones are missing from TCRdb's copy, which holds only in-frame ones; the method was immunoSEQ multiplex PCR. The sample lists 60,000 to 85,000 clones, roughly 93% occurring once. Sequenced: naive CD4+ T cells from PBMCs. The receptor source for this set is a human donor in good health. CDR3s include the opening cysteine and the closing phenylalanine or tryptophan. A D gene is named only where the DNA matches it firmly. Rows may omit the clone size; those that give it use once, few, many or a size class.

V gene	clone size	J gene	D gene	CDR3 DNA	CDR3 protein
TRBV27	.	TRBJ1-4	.	TGTGCCAGCAGTTCGAGGGGGGCGCGTGAAAAACTGTTTTTT	CASSSRGAREKLFF
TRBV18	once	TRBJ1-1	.	TGTGCCAGCTCACCATCCCCAGGACAGAACACTGAAGCTTTCTTT	CASSPSPGQNTEAFF
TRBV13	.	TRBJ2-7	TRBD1	TGTGCCAGCAGCGGACGGACAGGGGACTACGAGCAGTACTTC	CASSGRTGDYEQYF
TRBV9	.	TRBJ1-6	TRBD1	TGTGCCAGCAGCGTAGGTGGGACAGATAATTCACCCCTCCACTTT	CASSVGGTDNSPLHF
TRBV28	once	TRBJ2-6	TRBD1	TGTGCCAGCGTGCCGGGAACAGGGGCCCACTCTGGGGCCAACGTCCTGACTTTC	CASVPGTGAHSGANVLTF
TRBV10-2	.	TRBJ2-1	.	TGCGCCAGCAGAACAGTCAGGGGGTCGGGGGAGGGCCTCTTTGAGCAGTTCTTC	CASRTVRGSGEGLFEQFF
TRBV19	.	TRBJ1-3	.	TGTGCCAGTAGCGGGGGTCCGGCCAGAAACACCATATATTTT	CASSGGPARNTIYF
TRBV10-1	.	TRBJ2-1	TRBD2	TGCGCCAGCAGTGGACCGGGACTAGCGGGAGGTGAGCAGTTCTTC	CASSGPGLAGGEQFF
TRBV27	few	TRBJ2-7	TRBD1	TGTGCCAGCAGTATGACAGGGGGAGAGCAGTACTTC	CASSMTGGEQYF
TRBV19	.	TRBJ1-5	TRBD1	TGTGCCAGTAACGCGGGACAGGGTAGCAATCAGCCCCAGCATTTT	CASNAGQGSNQPQHF
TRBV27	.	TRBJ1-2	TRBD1	TGTGCCAGCAGTCCCATGGACAGGGGGTATTTCTATGGCTACACCTTC	CASSPMDRGYFYGYTF
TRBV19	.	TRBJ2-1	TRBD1	TGTGCCAGTAGGGAAACAGGGGGTGAGCAGTTCTTC	CASRETGGEQFF
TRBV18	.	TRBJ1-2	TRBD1	TGTGCCAGCTCAGCCACAGGGGACTATGGCTACACCTTC	CASSATGDYGYTF
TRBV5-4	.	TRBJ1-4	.	TGTGCCAGCACCATCGGACCACCGACTAATGAAAAACTGTTTTTT	CASTIGPPTNEKLFF
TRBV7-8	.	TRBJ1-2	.	TGTGCCAGCAGCTTCCAGGCAAACTATGGCTACACCTTC	CASSFQANYGYTF
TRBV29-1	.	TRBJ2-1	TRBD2	TGCAGCGTTAAACCTAGCGGGGGGGCCTATGAGCAGTTCTTC	CSVKPSGGAYEQFF
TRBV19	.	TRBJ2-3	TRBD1	TGTGCCAGTAGTTCGCCGGGACAGGGTAGGGAAGATACGCAGTATTTT	CASSSPGQGREDTQYF
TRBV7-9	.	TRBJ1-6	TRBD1	TGTGCCAGCAGCCGCCCGGGACAGGGGAATTCACCCCTCCACTTT	CASSRPGQGNSPLHF
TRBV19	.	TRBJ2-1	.	TGTGCCAGTAGTATCACAGGCTCCTACAATGAGCAGTTCTTC	CASSITGSYNEQFF
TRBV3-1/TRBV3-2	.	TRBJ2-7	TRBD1	TGTGCCAGCAACGACAGGGGACGTTCCTACGAGCAGTACTTC	CASNDRGRSYEQYF
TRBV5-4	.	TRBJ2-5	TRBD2	TGTGCCAGCAGCTTGGCGGGGGGACGGGAGACCCAGTACTTC	CASSLAGGRETQYF
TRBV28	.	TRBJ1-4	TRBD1	TGTGCCAGCAAAACACAGGGGGCAGGTGAAAAACTGTTTTTT	CASKTQGAGEKLFF
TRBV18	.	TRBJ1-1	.	TGTGCCAGCTCACACACCAGGGAAACTGAAGCTTTCTTT	CASSHTRETEAFF
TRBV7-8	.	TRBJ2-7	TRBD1	TGTGCCAGCAGCGTAGGACAGGGCTCCTACGAGCAGTACTTC	CASSVGQGSYEQYF
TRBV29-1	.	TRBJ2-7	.	TGCAGCGTTCCCAAACCGACAGGTGATCCCTACGAGCAGTACTTC	CSVPKPTGDPYEQYF
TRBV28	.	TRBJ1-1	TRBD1	TGTGCCAGCAGCCCTGGACAGGCCCCCGCTGAAGCTTTCTTT	CASSPGQAPAEAFF
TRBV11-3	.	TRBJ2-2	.	TGTGCCAGCAGCTCAGGGCCGGCCGGGGAGCTGTTTTTT	CASSSGPAGELFF
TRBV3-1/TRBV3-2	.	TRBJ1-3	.	TGTGCCAGCAGCCCCCTGACCTCAGCGGGAAACACCATATATTTT	CASSPLTSAGNTIYF
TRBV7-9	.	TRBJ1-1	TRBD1	TGTGCCAGCAGCTTACGCTTGAGCTGGACAGGGCTGAACACTGAAGCTTTCTTT	CASSLRLSWTGLNTEAFF
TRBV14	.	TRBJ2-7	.	TGTGCCAGCAGCCAAGGGGACGGCTACGAGCAGTACTTC	CASSQGDGYEQYF
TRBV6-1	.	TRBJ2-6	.	TGTGCCAGCAGTGAAGACCGGGCCAACGTCCTGACTTTC	CASSEDRANVLTF
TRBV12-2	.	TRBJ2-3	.	TGTGCAAGTCGCTCTACCCCCGGCGGAGATACGCAGTATTTT	CASRSTPGGDTQYF
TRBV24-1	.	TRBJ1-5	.	TGTGCCACCAGGGGGGGTAACAATCAGCCCCAGCATTTT	CATRGGNNQPQHF
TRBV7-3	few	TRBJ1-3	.	TGTGCCAGCAGCCAAAACGGAAGGGGCTCTGGAAACACCATATATTTT	CASSQNGRGSGNTIYF
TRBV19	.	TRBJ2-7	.	TGTGCCAGTAGTATAGGACAGTCTTCCTACGAGCAGTACTTC	CASSIGQSSYEQYF
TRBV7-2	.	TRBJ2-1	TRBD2	TGTGCCAGCAGCTTAGCGCTTCGGGGCGGGAGCTACAATGAGCAGTTCTTC	CASSLALRGGSYNEQFF
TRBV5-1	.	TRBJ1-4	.	TGCGCCAGCAGCACAGAGGGACTAGAGGAAAAACTGTTTTTT	CASSTEGLEEKLFF
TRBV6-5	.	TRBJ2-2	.	TGTGCCAGCAGTTACTCAAGCGGCTACACCGGGGAGCTGTTTTTT	CASSYSSGYTGELFF
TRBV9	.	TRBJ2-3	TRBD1	TGTGCCAGCAGTGCCGGGACAGGGCTCACAGATACGCAGTATTTT	CASSAGTGLTDTQYF
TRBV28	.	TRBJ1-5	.	TGTGCCAGCAGTTTACGCTCCACAGCTCTTTTCAATCAGCCCCAGCATTTT	CASSLRSTALFNQPQHF